The sequence of this TCR beta chain was determined in a study of blood T cell repertoires in COVID-19. Only in-frame clones appear in the TCRdb table, and some are missing; sequencing was by immunoSEQ multiplex PCR. The data show approximately 320,000 clones, around nine tenths seen once. Between the trimmed V and J ends, which lost 7 bases and 0 bases, there was a span of 10 bases. The CDR3 has 13 residues. Germline V gene lookup returns CDR1 LNHDA and CDR2 SQIVND (reference sequence). The sequence was obtained from a woman younger than 45 with COVID-19, enrolled during active disease. The chain has TRBV19 and TRBJ2-7; possibly TRBD2 for D (5 bases). Sample: peripheral blood. The CDR3 spells CASNERPSYEQYF. DNA for the CDR3: TGTGCCAGTAACGAGCGGCCCTCCTACGAGCAGTACTTC.